One T cell receptor (beta chain) is described in this entry. Its antigen is still unknown. This sample is drawn from a study of somatic mutations in cytotoxic T cells in rheumatoid arthritis. Assay: immunoSEQ multiplex PCR; the TCRdb copy retains only in-frame clones and omits some. The sample carries 7,000 or so clones, around 90% recorded once. Notes on the study in general: No age-related increase in CD8+ clonality was seen in healthy controls, but one was seen in rheumatoid arthritis patients. Comparison of CD8+ T-cell clonality between rheumatoid arthritis patients and age-matched healthy controls yielded no significant difference. Some patients, about an eighth of the 65, had a largest CD8+ clone that exceeded 20% of CD8+ cells.

CDR1 and CDR2 from the germline V gene are WSHSY and SAAADI. The V and J ends lost 2 bases and 2 bases respectively, with 7 bases between them. The CDR3 consists of 13 residues. The chain has TRBV10-2 and TRBJ2-7, with unresolved D. This clonotype was obtained from a man aged 35 to 55 with rheumatoid arthritis. The sequenced sample consisted of CD8+ T cells sorted from blood. CDR3 nucleotide sequence: TGCGCCAGCAGTGAGCGGCAGGCCTACGAGCAGTACTTC. It specifies CASSERQAYEQYF.